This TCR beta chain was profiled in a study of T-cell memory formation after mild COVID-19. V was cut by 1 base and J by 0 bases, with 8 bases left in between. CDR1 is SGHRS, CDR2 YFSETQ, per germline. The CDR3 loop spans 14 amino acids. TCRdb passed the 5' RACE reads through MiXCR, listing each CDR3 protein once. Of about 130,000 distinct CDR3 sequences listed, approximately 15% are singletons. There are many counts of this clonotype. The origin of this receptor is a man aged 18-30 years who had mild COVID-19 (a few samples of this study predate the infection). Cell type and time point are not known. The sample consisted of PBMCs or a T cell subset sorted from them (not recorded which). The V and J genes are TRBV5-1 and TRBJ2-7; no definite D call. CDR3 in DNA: TGCGCCAGCAGCTTGAGTGGTTACTCCTACGAGCAGTACTTC. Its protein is CASSLSGYSYEQYF.